This TCR beta chain appears in the sequencing data of a study of cytomegalovirus exposure and HLA in healthy donors. Notes on the study in general: Over 150 TCR beta chains were listed as cytomegalovirus-associated. There was a cluster of highly shared sequence variants that was likely a sequencing artifact.

It was with 60 Vbeta and 13 Jbeta primers that the PCR ran. Method: immunoSEQ multiplex PCR; TCRdb's copy keeps in-frame clones and lacks some. In the table there are tens of thousands of clones, 60% to 75% of which are singletons. Germline-derived CDR1 and CDR2 are SGHTS and YDEGEE. The ends were cut back, 2 bases at V and 2 bases at J, with 16 bases in the middle. The CDR3 spans 16 residues. Concerning this clone: What it binds is not known.

The specimen sequenced was PBMCs. The receptor comes from a woman aged 40 to 49 in good health and CMV-seropositive. The chain joins TRBV5-8 to TRBJ1-1; D remains unclear. The CDR3 sequence: CASSFSLTAGNTEAFF. Written as DNA, the CDR3 is TGTGCCAGCAGCTTTTCTTTGACGGCGGGAAACACTGAAGCTTTCTTT.